The present TCR beta chain was sequenced within a study of cytomegalovirus exposure and HLA in healthy donors. The germline V gene encodes CDR1 MGHRA and CDR2 YSYEKL. The CDR3 spans 15 residues. Trimming took off 0 bases at V and 3 bases at J, with 9 bases between the two ends. In regard to this clone: The identical CDR3 is also encoded by other nucleotide sequences in the sample.

The PCR made use of 60 Vbeta and 13 Jbeta primers. The assay was immunoSEQ multiplex PCR, and TCRdb's table has in-frame clones only and misses some. The data contain around 190,000 clones, 75% to 90% of them singletons. Sequencing input: PBMCs. This sequence was found in a woman aged 25 to 45 in good health and CMV-seronegative. The genes are TRBV4-1 and TRBJ2-1, with a possible D match to TRBD1 (6 bases). Here the CDR3 DNA reads TGCGCCAGCAGCCAAGATGACAGGAACTACAATGAGCAGTTCTTC. Translation: CASSQDDRNYNEQFF.